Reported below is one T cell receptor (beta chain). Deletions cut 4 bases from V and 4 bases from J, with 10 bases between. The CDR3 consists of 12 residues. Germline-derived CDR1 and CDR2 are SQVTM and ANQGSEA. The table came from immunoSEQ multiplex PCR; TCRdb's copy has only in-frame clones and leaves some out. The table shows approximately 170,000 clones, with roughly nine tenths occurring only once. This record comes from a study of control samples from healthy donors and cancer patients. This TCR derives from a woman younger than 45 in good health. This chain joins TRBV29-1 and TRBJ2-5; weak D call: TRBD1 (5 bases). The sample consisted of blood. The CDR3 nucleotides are TGCAGCGTTGGGGGCAGCTCAGAGACCCAGTACTTC. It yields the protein CSVGGSSETQYF.